This entry is about one T cell receptor (beta chain). Its antigen is undetermined. These data belong to a study of T cell responses to AZD1222 COVID-19 vaccine. General study findings and limits: Just five to seven AZD1222 recipients tested seropositive at baseline.

Libraries were prepared by immunoSEQ multiplex PCR; TCRdb keeps only in-frame clonotypes and omits some of them. Here the sample spans approximately 210,000 clones, around 94% being singletons. CDR1 is KGHDR and CDR2 is SFDVKD in the germline V gene. Deletions cut 0 bases from V and 6 bases from J, with 11 bases between. The CDR3 covers 14 residues. Here the sequenced sample was peripheral blood, taken 28 days after the second dose of the MenACWY control vaccine. This sequence joins TRBV24-1 and TRBJ2-7; D is undetermined. This receptor was taken from an adult who received the MenACWY meningococcal vaccine as a control. The CDR3 sequence: CATSDLGCPLEQYF. The CDR3 bases are TGTGCCACCAGTGATTTGGGGTGTCCTCTCGAGCAGTACTTC.